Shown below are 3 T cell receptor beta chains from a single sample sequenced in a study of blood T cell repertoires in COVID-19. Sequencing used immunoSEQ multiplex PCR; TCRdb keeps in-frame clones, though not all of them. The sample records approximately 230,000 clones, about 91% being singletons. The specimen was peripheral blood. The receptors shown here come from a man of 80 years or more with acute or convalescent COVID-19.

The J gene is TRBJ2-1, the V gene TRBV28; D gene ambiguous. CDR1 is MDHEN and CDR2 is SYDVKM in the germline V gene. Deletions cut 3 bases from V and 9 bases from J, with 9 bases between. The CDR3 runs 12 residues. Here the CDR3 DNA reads TGTGCCAGCAGTTTCCTACTGTCTGAGCAGTTCTTC. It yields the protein CASSFLLSEQFF.

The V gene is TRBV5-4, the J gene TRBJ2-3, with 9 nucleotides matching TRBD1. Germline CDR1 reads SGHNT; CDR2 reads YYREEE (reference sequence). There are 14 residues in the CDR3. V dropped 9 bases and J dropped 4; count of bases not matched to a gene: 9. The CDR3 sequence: CATSRDRVADTQYF. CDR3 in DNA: TGTGCCACCTCAAGGGACAGGGTAGCAGATACGCAGTATTTT.

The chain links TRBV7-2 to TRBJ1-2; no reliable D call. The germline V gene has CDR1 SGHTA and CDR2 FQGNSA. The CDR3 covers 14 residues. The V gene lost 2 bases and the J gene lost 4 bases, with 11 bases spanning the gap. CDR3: CASSLNEAAYGYTF. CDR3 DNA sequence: TGTGCCAGCAGCTTAAATGAGGCAGCCTATGGCTACACCTTC.